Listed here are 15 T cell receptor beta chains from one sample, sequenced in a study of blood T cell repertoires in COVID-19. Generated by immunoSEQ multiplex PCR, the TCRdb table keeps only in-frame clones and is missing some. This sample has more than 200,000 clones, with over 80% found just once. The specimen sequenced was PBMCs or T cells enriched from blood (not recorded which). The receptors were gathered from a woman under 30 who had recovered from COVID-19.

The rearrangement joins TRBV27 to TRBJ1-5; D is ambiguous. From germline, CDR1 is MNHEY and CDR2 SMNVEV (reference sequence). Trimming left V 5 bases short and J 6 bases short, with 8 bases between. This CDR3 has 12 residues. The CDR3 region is CASSPHGQPQHF. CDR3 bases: TGTGCCAGCAGTCCTCACGGTCAGCCCCAGCATTTT.

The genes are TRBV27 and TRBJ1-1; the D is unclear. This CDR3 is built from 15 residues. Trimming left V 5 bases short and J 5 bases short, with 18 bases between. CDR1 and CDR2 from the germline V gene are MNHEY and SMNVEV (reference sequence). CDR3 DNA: TGTGCCAGCAGTCCCTATCAGACGGCGGGGACTGAAGCTTTCTTT. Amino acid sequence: CASSPYQTAGTEAFF.

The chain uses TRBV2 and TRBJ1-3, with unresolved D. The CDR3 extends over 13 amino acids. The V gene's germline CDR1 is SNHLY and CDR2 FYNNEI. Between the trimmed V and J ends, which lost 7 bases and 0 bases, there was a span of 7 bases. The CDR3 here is CASIQSSGNTIYF. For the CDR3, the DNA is TGTGCCAGCATACAGAGCTCTGGAAACACCATATATTTT.

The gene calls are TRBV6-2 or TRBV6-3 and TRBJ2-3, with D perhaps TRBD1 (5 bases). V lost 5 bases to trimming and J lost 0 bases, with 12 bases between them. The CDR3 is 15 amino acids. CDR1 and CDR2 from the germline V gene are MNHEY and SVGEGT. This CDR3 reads CASSARQTSTDTQYF. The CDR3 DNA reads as TGTGCCAGCAGTGCCCGACAGACTAGCACAGATACGCAGTATTTT.

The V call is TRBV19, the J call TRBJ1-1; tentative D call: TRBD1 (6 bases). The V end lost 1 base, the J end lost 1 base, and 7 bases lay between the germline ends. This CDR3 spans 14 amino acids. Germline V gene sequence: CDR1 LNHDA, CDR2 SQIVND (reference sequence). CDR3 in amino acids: CASSIARGNTEAFF. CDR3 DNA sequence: TGTGCCAGTAGTATAGCCAGGGGGAACACTGAAGCTTTCTTT.

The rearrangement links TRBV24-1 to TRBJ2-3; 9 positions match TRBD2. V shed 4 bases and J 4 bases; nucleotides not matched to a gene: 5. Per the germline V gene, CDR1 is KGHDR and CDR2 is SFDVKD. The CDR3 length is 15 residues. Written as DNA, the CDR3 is TGTGCCACCAGTGACACTAGCGGGTTAGCAGATACGCAGTATTTT. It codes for CATSDTSGLADTQYF.

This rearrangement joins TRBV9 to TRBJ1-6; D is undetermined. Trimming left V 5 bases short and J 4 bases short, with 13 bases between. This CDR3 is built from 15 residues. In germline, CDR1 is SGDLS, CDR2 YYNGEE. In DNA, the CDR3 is TGTGCCAGCAGTCACAGCGGTGGGTATAATTCACCCCTCCACTTT. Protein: CASSHSGGYNSPLHF.

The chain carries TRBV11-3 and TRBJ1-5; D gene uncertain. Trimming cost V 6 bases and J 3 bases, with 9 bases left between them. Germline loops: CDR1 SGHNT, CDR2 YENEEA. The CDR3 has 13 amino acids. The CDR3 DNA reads TGTGCCAGCAGTCCCGGGAACAATCAGCCCCAGCATTTT. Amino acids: CASSPGNNQPQHF.

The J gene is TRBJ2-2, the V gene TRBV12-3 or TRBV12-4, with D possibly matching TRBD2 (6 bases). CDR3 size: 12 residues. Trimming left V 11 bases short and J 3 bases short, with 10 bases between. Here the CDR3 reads CAAPGDTGELFF. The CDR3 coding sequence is TGTGCCGCTCCGGGGGACACCGGGGAGCTGTTTTTT.

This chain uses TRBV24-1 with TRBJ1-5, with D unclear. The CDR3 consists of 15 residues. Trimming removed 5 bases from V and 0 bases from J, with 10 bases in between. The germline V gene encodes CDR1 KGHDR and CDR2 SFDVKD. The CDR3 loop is CATSAGDYSNQPQHF. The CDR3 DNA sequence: TGTGCCACCAGTGCCGGTGACTATAGCAATCAGCCCCAGCATTTT.

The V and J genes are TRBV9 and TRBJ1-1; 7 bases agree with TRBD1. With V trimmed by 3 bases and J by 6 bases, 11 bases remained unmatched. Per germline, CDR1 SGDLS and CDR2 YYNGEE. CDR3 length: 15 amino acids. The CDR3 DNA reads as TGTGCCAGCAGCGACGCCCAGGGGGGATCATCTGAAGCTTTCTTT. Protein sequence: CASSDAQGGSSEAFF.

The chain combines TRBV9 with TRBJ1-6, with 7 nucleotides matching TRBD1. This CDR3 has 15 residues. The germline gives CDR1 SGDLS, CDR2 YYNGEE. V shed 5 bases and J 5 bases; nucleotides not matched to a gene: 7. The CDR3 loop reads CASRGGGTDNSPLHF. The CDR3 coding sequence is TGTGCCAGCAGGGGGGGCGGGACAGATAATTCACCCCTCCACTTT.

The CDR3 sequence: CASSIGGGGDEKLFF. The CDR3, as DNA: TGTGCCAGTAGTATAGGGGGGGGAGGTGATGAAAAACTGTTTTTT. V and J are TRBV19 and TRBJ1-4, with D perhaps matching TRBD1 (5 bases). The CDR3 totals 15 residues. The germline V gene has CDR1 LNHDA and CDR2 SQIVND (reference sequence). The ends were cut back, 1 base at V and 6 bases at J, with 12 bases in the middle.

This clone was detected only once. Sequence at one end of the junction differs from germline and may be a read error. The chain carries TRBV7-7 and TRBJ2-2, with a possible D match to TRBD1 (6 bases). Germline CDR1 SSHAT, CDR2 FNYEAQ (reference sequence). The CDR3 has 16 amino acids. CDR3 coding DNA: TGTGCTAGCAGCAGCGGACAGCCCGGGAACACCGGGGAGCTGTTTTTT. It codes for CASSSGQPGNTGELFF. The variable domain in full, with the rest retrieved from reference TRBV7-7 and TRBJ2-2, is GAGVSQSPRYKVTKRGQDVTLRCDPISSHATLYWYQQALGQGPEFLTYFNYEAQPDKSGLPSDRFSAERPEGSISTLTIQRTEQRDSAMYRCASSSGQPGNTGELFFGEGSRLTVL.

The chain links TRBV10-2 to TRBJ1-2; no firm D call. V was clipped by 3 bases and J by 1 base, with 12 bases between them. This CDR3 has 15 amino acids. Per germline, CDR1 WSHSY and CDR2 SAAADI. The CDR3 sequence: CASSDGDYLNYGYTF. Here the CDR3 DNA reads TGCGCCAGCAGTGACGGTGACTATCTTAACTATGGCTACACCTTC.